These 24 T cell receptor beta chains came from one sample sequenced in a study of cytomegalovirus exposure and HLA in healthy donors. The primer mix had 60 Vbeta and 13 Jbeta primers. TCRdb keeps only in-frame clones here, not all; method: immunoSEQ multiplex PCR. The sample records some 130,000 clones, about four fifths being singletons. The specimen sequenced was PBMCs. These receptors were collected from a man younger than 45 in good health.

This chain links TRBV9 with TRBJ2-1; no reliable D call. The CDR3 is made up of 13 amino acids. V shed 0 bases and J shed 8 bases, with 9 bases lying between them. Germline CDR1 reads SGDLS; CDR2 reads YYNGEE. The CDR3 here is CASSVESWYEQFF. As DNA, the CDR3 is TGTGCCAGCAGCGTAGAAAGCTGGTATGAGCAGTTCTTC.

This clone was recorded once. One junction end does not reproduce the germline sequence, and a read error may be involved. The chain employs TRBV7-9 and TRBJ1-3; D not resolved. Looked up from germline, CDR1 is SEHNR and CDR2 is FQNEAQ (reference sequence). CDR3 length: 12 amino acids. For the CDR3, the DNA is TGTTCCAGCAGCGTATCTGGAAACACCATATATTTT. It yields the protein CSSSVSGNTIYF. Looking up the rest from reference TRBV7-9 and TRBJ1-3 gives the full variable domain: DTGVSQNPRHKITKRGQNVTFRCDPISEHNRLYWYRQTLGQGPEFLTYFQNEAQLEKSRLLSDRFSAERPKGSFSTLEIQRTEQGDSAMYLCSSSVSGNTIYFGEGSWLTVV.

The rearrangement uses TRBV7-9 and TRBJ2-3; 10 positions agree with TRBD1. Germline V CDR1 and CDR2: SEHNR, FQNEAQ (reference sequence). V was pared by 5 bases and J by 4 bases, with 6 bases of the junction left unmatched. The CDR3 is 15 amino acids. CDR3 nucleotide sequence: TGTGCCAGCAGCCCAGGGACAGGGGCCCCAGATACGCAGTATTTT. It yields the protein CASSPGTGAPDTQYF.

The chain uses TRBV28 and TRBJ2-5, with D tentatively TRBD2 (6 bases). V lost 3 bases and J 4 bases, leaving 15 bases between the germline ends. The CDR3 is made up of 15 amino acids. In germline, CDR1 is MDHEN, CDR2 SYDVKM. CDR3 loop: CASSFRGLDRETQYF. The CDR3 bases are TGTGCCAGCAGTTTTCGGGGGTTGGACCGAGAGACCCAGTACTTC. The variable domain in full, with the rest retrieved from reference TRBV28 and TRBJ2-5, is DVKVTQSSRYLVKRTGEKVFLECVQDMDHENMFWYRQDPGLGLRLIYFSYDVKMKEKGDIPEGYSVSREKKERFSLILESASTNQTSMYLCASSFRGLDRETQYFGPGTRLLVL.

This sequence joins TRBV5-4 and TRBJ1-2, with 7 bases fitting TRBD1. J lost 3 bases, V lost 3 bases, and 2 bases had no gene match. The germline gives CDR1 SGHNT, CDR2 YYREEE (reference sequence). The CDR3 covers 13 residues. CDR3 nucleotides: TGTGCCAGCAGCTCAGACAGGGACTATGGCTACACCTTC. Its protein is CASSSDRDYGYTF. Combining the CDR3 with reference TRBV5-4 and TRBJ1-2 gives the whole variable domain ETGVTQSPTHLIKTRGQQVTLRCSSQSGHNTVSWYQQALGQGPQFIFQYYREEENGRGNFPPRFSGLQFPNYSSELNVNALELDDSALYLCASSSDRDYGYTFGSGTRLTVV.

CDR3 sequence (DNA): TGTGCCAGCAGTACCGTGGACAGGGGGTCCTACAATGAGCAGTTCTTC. It encodes CASSTVDRGSYNEQFF. V is TRBV6-6 and J is TRBJ2-1, with TRBD1 matching over 10 bases. V gave up 5 bases and J gave up 1 base; unmatched junction bases: 5. The CDR3 sequence is 16 residues long. Germline V gene data show CDR1 as MNHNY and CDR2 as SVGAGI (reference sequence).

Only a few counts were recorded for this clone. The V call is TRBV28, the J call TRBJ2-7, with D possibly matching TRBD2 (6 bases). V was trimmed by 10 bases and J by 2 bases, leaving 18 bases between them. CDR3 length equals 14 residues. Germline V gene data show CDR1 as MDHEN and CDR2 as SYDVKM. CDR3 in amino acids: CATLAGPRAYEQYF. The CDR3 coding sequence is TGTGCCACCTTGGCGGGGCCTAGGGCCTACGAGCAGTACTTC.

V gene TRBV29-1 combines with J gene TRBJ1-1; D gene ambiguous. V lost 7 bases, J lost 7 bases, and 13 bases lay in between. The germline gives CDR1 SQVTM, CDR2 ANQGSEA. This CDR3 has 11 amino acids. CDR3 DNA: TGCAGCGCCTGGAGGGATTATGAAGCTTTCTTT. As protein: CSAWRDYEAFF.

Here the CDR3 reads CASSLQGLAEHNEQFF. In nucleotides, the CDR3 is TGTGCCAGCAGTTTACAGGGCCTAGCGGAGCACAATGAGCAGTTCTTC. The chain is built from TRBV28 and TRBJ2-1; 7 bases are shared with TRBD2. CDR1 is MDHEN, CDR2 SYDVKM, per germline. CDR3 size: 16 residues. Trimming removed 2 bases from V and 5 bases from J; junction bases left unmatched: 9.

The V and J genes are TRBV19 and TRBJ2-7; D may be TRBD1 (5 bases). Per germline, CDR1 LNHDA and CDR2 SQIVND (reference sequence). The CDR3 is made up of 14 amino acids. V was cut by 5 bases and J by 2 bases, with 13 bases left in between. The CDR3 loop reads CASSSAGIPYEQYF. As DNA, the CDR3 is TGTGCCAGTAGTTCGGCAGGGATTCCCTACGAGCAGTACTTC.

The V and J genes are TRBV14 and TRBJ2-5; TRBD1 matches at 7 bases. This CDR3 has 15 residues. Unmatched junction bases numbered 9, after V lost 4 bases and J lost 4 bases. Germline V gene sequence: CDR1 SGHDN, CDR2 FVKESK. This CDR3 reads CASSPLGQLSETQYF. Here the CDR3 DNA reads TGTGCCAGCAGCCCACTGGGACAGCTTTCAGAGACCCAGTACTTC.

The DNA of the CDR3 is TGTGCCAGCAGTGAAGTTACAGGGGACACCGGGGAGCTGTTTTTT. Translating it yields CASSEVTGDTGELFF. The V gene is TRBV6-1, the J gene TRBJ2-2, with 7 positions matching TRBD1. This CDR3 contains 15 residues. J was trimmed by 3 bases and V by 1 base; bases with no gene match: 2. The germline V gene encodes CDR1 MNHNS and CDR2 SASEGT.

A remark on this clone: Distinct nucleotide sequences in the sample also encode this CDR3. The rearrangement links TRBV7-9 to TRBJ2-1; a possible D gene is TRBD2 (5 bases). V was clipped by 5 bases and J by 0 bases, with 11 bases between them. This CDR3 has 15 amino acids. Germline V lookup: CDR1 SEHNR, CDR2 FQNEAQ (reference sequence). The DNA of the CDR3 is TGTGCCAGCAGCCCGCGAGGGAGCTCCTACAATGAGCAGTTCTTC. This translates into CASSPRGSSYNEQFF.

This clone is a singleton in its sample. J is TRBJ2-3 and V is TRBV9; 13 bases align to TRBD2. Germline CDR1 and CDR2: SGDLS and YYNGEE. V shed 0 bases, J shed 8 bases, and the junction held 12 bases outside the gene matches. This CDR3 region has 18 residues. Written as DNA, the CDR3 is TGTGCCAGCAGCGTAGGGGGGACTAGCGGGACGACTTGGGCTACGCAGTATTTT. Translated: CASSVGGTSGTTWATQYF.

This rearrangement joins TRBV5-1 to TRBJ1-1, with TRBD1 identical over 7 bases. CDR3 size: 17 residues. Unmatched junction bases numbered 13, after V lost 5 bases and J lost 0 bases. Per germline, CDR1 SGHRS and CDR2 YFSETQ. DNA of the CDR3: TGCGCCAGCAGACCTCGGACAGGAACGATTATGAACACTGAAGCTTTCTTT. This encodes CASRPRTGTIMNTEAFF.

This chain uses TRBV29-1 with TRBJ2-2; D is uncertain. The length of the CDR3 is 13 residues. The V gene's germline CDR1 is SQVTM and CDR2 ANQGSEA. V lost 4 bases and J 2 bases, leaving 8 bases between the germline ends. The CDR3 nucleotides are TGCAGCGTTGTACACCCAAACACCGGGGAGCTGTTTTTT. Translation: CSVVHPNTGELFF.

This clone was seen a single time. The chain combines TRBV4-1 with TRBJ1-5; 8 nucleotides line up with TRBD1. The CDR3 is 14 amino acids. J was trimmed by 6 bases and V by 4 bases; bases with no gene match: 5. The germline gives CDR1 MGHRA, CDR2 YSYEKL. This CDR3 reads CASSLTGAFQPQHF. DNA for the CDR3: TGCGCCAGCAGCCTGACAGGGGCTTTTCAGCCCCAGCATTTT.

The CDR3 DNA is TGTGCCAGCAGTTATAGCAGCGACAATGAGCAGTTCTTC. This translates into CASSYSSDNEQFF. The chain is built from TRBV27 and TRBJ2-1; D remains ambiguous. CDR1 and CDR2 (germline): MNHEY, SMNVEV (reference sequence). The CDR3 has 13 amino acids. The germline V and J ends were trimmed by 4 bases and 5 bases, with 9 bases remaining between them.

The V call is TRBV5-5, the J call TRBJ2-1, with a tentative D call TRBD1 (5 bases). V lost 0 bases and J lost 5, with 9 bases in between. The CDR3 spans 14 residues. Germline CDR1 SGHKS, CDR2 YYEKEE (reference sequence). Here the CDR3 reads CASSLVGVNNEQFF. The CDR3, as DNA: TGTGCCAGCAGCTTGGTAGGGGTTAACAATGAGCAGTTCTTC.

The chain is built from TRBV7-2 and TRBJ2-5; the D gene is possibly TRBD2 (6 bases). The length of the CDR3 is 14 residues. CDR1 and CDR2 (germline): SGHTA, FQGNSA. Trimming stripped 0 bases from V and 1 base from J, with 6 bases between. This chain's CDR3 is CASSLAGLQETQYF. CDR3 nucleotide sequence: TGTGCCAGCAGCTTAGCGGGACTCCAAGAGACCCAGTACTTC.

J is TRBJ2-3 and V is TRBV14; D is unresolved. V was cut by 4 bases and J by 0 bases, with 8 bases left in between. In germline, CDR1 is SGHDN, CDR2 FVKESK. CDR3 length equals 14 residues. The CDR3 DNA follows: TGTGCCAGCAGCCCTAGACCTAGCACAGATACGCAGTATTTT. This gives the protein CASSPRPSTDTQYF.

J is TRBJ1-1 and V is TRBV30; no reliable D call. The CDR3 contains 11 residues. Trimming took off 2 bases at V and 2 bases at J, with 3 bases between the two ends. Germline loops: CDR1 GTSNPN, CDR2 SVGIG (reference sequence). For the CDR3, the DNA is TGTGCCTGGAGTCTAAACACTGAAGCTTTCTTT. Translated, it gives CAWSLNTEAFF.

The chain combines TRBV6-4 with TRBJ2-7, with TRBD2 matching 9 bases. CDR1 is MRHNA, CDR2 SNTAGT, per germline. The V segment lost 4 bases and the J segment 3 bases; nucleotides outside the gene matches: 10. The CDR3 loop spans 16 amino acids. In DNA form, the CDR3 reads TGTGCCAGCAGTGGGGGGGGTAGCGGGAGTTTCTACGAGCAGTACTTC. Its protein product is CASSGGGSGSFYEQYF.

The chain uses TRBV7-9 and TRBJ2-7, with 8 bases fitting TRBD2. J gave up 3 bases and V 1 base, and 2 bases lay outside the gene matches. The CDR3 has 14 amino acids. The germline gives CDR1 SEHNR, CDR2 FQNEAQ (reference sequence). The CDR3 region has the DNA TGTGCCAGCAGCTTAGAGGGACTAGGCTACGAGCAGTACTTC. This encodes CASSLEGLGYEQYF.